This T cell receptor delta chain was recovered during a study of γδ T cells in repeated Plasmodium falciparum infection. Vgamma9/Vdelta2+ and Vdelta2-negative gammadelta T cells were flow-sorted from PBMC for bulk sequencing. Trimming shortened V by 0 bases and J by 2 bases, and 36 bases separated the two germline ends. Germline loops: CDR1 GEAIGNYY, CDR2 EKD. The CDR3 spans 23 residues. Regarding this clone: A far larger clone is only one base removed, so a read error is likely. Other nucleotide sequences in the sample specify the same CDR3.

TCRdb called clones from the multiplex PCR reads again using CATT. The sample consists of 75,000 to 100,000 delta-chain clones, more than 1.4% of them appearing once. The TCR was taken from a pool of human donors (malaria-infected and uninfected, not separated). The sample was gamma-delta T cells from blood. This chain connects TRDV2 to TRDJ1; maybe TRDD3 (7 bases). The J gene, not given by TCRdb, was assigned here from a germline match of the nucleotide sequence. Written as DNA, the CDR3 is TGTGCCTGTGACACCATTGACTCTTCCTGGAAGACTGGGGACGTTACGGCGACCGATAAACTCATCTTT. Encoded protein: CACDTIDSSWKTGDVTATDKLIF.